The TCR beta chain under discussion was sequenced for a study of cytomegalovirus exposure and HLA in healthy donors (TCRdb year 2017). In terms of the full investigation: In an earlier analysis of under 600 of the donors, about 260 Gb of sequence data and roughly 100 million unique TCR beta sequences from 180 million or so T cells were reported. To predict cytomegalovirus infection status, the study combined high-throughput TCR immunosequencing, statistical association of individual TCRs with disease status, and machine learning. An earlier analysis of more than 450 of the donors used high-throughput TCR beta sequencing to judge whether each TCR beta V gene segment behaved as functional or pseudogenic. The study aimed to test whether cataloging public T cell receptors could reveal signatures of past pathogen exposure. Because of strong linkage in the cohort, four or five DR-DQ haplotypes were treated as single units for association and clustering. Approximately 310 gigabases of sequencing data and approximately 85 million unique TCR sequences were included in an early release covering roughly 600 HLA-typed donors. Typing coverage differed by locus: A, B, C, DRB1 and DQB1 were typed in roughly 629-630 donors, DQA1 in about 500, DPA1 in nearly 610, and DPB1 in roughly 470. Among 300 to 500 genotyped donors of the cohort, an average of around 250,000 unique TCR beta nucleotide sequences was sequenced per donor, of which about 18% were non-productive. The T cell repertoires of around 730 subjects were profiled by immunosequencing and related to cytomegalovirus serostatus. Donor age, sex, ethnicity and CMV serostatus were compiled together with the repertoire data. Every discovery cohort repertoire had been produced on one sequencing platform. HLA typing covered class I and class II loci at four-digit resolution. A later genetic analysis used genome-wide SNP genotypes for 398 of the 666 donors, treating that subset as a discovery cohort. Rather than drawing on any new phenotypic data, the later analysis identified candidate immune exposures from TCR beta sequences and the way those sequences occurred across donors. A later analysis re-analyzed previously published TCR beta repertoires from roughly 690 donors and added high-resolution HLA genotyping to study TCR occurrence patterns. Of the roughly 410 genotyped donors, less than 85% were placed in the genetic ancestry cluster associated with self-reported Caucasian donors. A separate validation cohort of 100 to 150 different subjects was used in addition to the approximately 640-subject first cohort.

Via the germline V gene, CDR1 is SGHVS and CDR2 FNYEAQ. The junction carries 14 bases between V and J, which are trimmed by 11 bases and 3 bases respectively. The CDR3 spans 13 residues, from the cysteine through the phenylalanine. The DNA shown is the 39-base CDR3, in frame from base 1. This clone came up once. Its antigen is not yet known. Base qualities are missing; no much larger clone stands one base away. Results the study describes overall, beyond this receptor: An association between a missense DCLRE1C variant and V-gene and J-gene trimming of TCR beta chains was found in a later genetic analysis and replicated in an independent cohort. The 87-base-pair reads could not distinguish some IMGT-functional V segments, including TRBV6-2 and TRBV6-3, so those segments were excluded. Correlated functional status among segregating V segments might be attributable to linkage disequilibrium, but an unknown experimental factor could not be ruled out. A later genetic analysis reported fewer N-insertions in productive TCRs among donors in an Asian-associated ancestry cluster than the approximately 670-donor mean. Most TCR sequences were observed very rarely across donors, whereas some public TCRs were present in many individuals. The study gave a list of about 170 TCR beta chains associated with cytomegalovirus. According to a later analysis, parvovirus B19, influenza, CMV and Epstein-Barr virus appeared linked to several top co-occurrence clusters. Most CMV-associated TCR beta chains appeared to be HLA-restricted in a later analysis, and the HLA associations seemed to be driven largely by CMV exposure. Because HLA typing was missing for some donors at each locus, association tests included only the typed subset. According to a later analysis, TCR association rates differed among HLA loci, with DRB1 alleles showing the most associated TCRs and HLA-C alleles showing the fewest. Only TCR beta chains were sequenced in this cohort, and the absence of alpha or paired-chain data limited detectable features. Cytomegalovirus status was reported to be diagnosed by the classifier with high specificity and sensitivity in both the original and validation cohorts. The sequencing pipeline was judged likely to have produced a cluster of highly shared sequence variants as a technical artifact. Sequencing depth was assumed to be roughly uniform across donors in the presence/absence analyses, though that assumption may not hold. In an earlier analysis of about 600 of the donors, most TCR beta V segments appeared in productive rearrangements about 87% or about 30% of the time, broadly matching IMGT annotations. In a later analysis, HLA-associated TCR beta chains showed more clonal expansion and lower generation probabilities than non-associated chains that were equally common. Specific HLA alleles were associated with more than 15,000 TCR beta sequences at a false discovery rate of 0.05 in a later analysis. A further reported finding was that TCR beta sequences accurately predicted the HLA-A and HLA-B alleles for most subjects in the first cohort. Strong co-occurrence of HLA alleles, especially DR and DQ, made assigning TCR associations to individual alleles difficult. CMV serostatus was the only immune exposure information available for the cohort. According to the authors, the approach could potentially be generalized to other disease states and immunological phenotypes. In vitro tests confirmed that a few of the cytomegalovirus-associated TCR beta chains recognize cytomegalovirus antigens. The earlier analysis of 587 of the donors excluded about 16 rarely observed V segments, including chromosome 9 orphons, because counts were too low.

Libraries were constructed by the immunoSEQ multiplex PCR assay. The multiplex PCR relied on a mix of 60 forward primers for TCR Vbeta segments and 13 reverse primers for TCR Jbeta segments. The CDR3 region of rearranged TCR beta genes was amplified from genomic DNA by a multiplex PCR assay. Amplified TCR beta libraries were sequenced as 87-base-pair reads on the Illumina HiSeq System. As for how the authors treated the data: Across the 670 or so repertoires, a later analysis counted approximately 83 million unique TCR beta chains, 9.5 million to 12 million of which were shared by at least two donors. A nearest-neighbor algorithm error-corrected the raw reads and collapsed the reads into unique sequences, merging closely related sequences to remove PCR and sequencing errors. Alignment of CDR3 sequences to IMGT reference sequences was used to assign V, D and J gene segments. For a sequence to be retained, a match of at least six nucleotides was required to both a V gene segment and a J gene segment. Rearrangements were classified as productive when the CDR3 lacked stop codons and remained in frame with V and J, and all other rearrangements were classified as non-productive. Following IMGT convention, CDR3 was defined as the stretch from the second conserved V-encoded cysteine to the conserved J-encoded phenylalanine. Sequences without an unambiguous match to a single V gene segment were excluded from the earlier analysis of approximately 600 of the donors. An earlier analysis of 500 to 600 of the donors classified V segments as functional when productive rearrangements were above 56.7% and as segregating when the standard deviation between donors was above 5%. A statistical classification framework was built to diagnose cytomegalovirus status from the catalog of TCR beta chain sequences. A later analysis assigned V and J genes by comparing TCR nucleotide sequences with IMGT/GENE-DB human TR gene sequences. The TCRdist pipeline was used in a later analysis to assign CDR3 sequences and most-parsimonious VDJ recombination scenarios. In a later analysis, each TCR beta chain was defined by its CDR3 amino acid sequence together with its V-gene family, and reads lacking a unique V-gene family were excluded. In a later analysis, around 600 highly shared, low-generation-probability nucleotide sequences were removed to address suspected cross-contamination and a sequencing artifact. A later analysis calculated a clonal expansion index for each public chain from normalized within-repertoire ranks of inferred template counts. Generation probabilities in a later analysis came from a VDJ recombination model fitted to out-of-frame rearrangements, and those results were checked against IGoR. In a later analysis, hypergeometric tests were used to score TCR-TCR, TCR-HLA and TCR-CMV co-occurrence, with a repertoire-size bias correction applied to TCR pairs. In a later analysis, false discovery rates were estimated by permuting HLA or CMV assignments 20 times. In a later analysis, co-occurring TCRs were grouped using DBSCAN, and TCRdist sequence similarity was added for clustering within HLA-allele-positive subsets. Repertoires with fewer than 30,000 or more than 120,000 public chains, plus five repertoires with anomalous nucleotide sharing, were excluded from co-occurrence clustering. TCRdb mirrors the immuneACCESS table, restricted to in-frame sequences. Some clones are absent from its copies; in checked studies, under half trace to an unresolved V gene, and the reason for the others is unknown. V, J and clone size were drawn from that table, and D and trimming were deduced from the DNA. This sample comprises roughly 190,000 clones, around 83% of them detected only once. Around 0.99% of the sample is taken by the ten largest.

The cohort was made up of 500 to 850 healthy bone marrow donors. At the time of sampling, every cohort member was nominally healthy, though immune exposures that went unrecorded were likely present. The donor was CMV seronegative and was included in the group of 352 seronegative cohort members. Each donor provided a peripheral blood sample, and peripheral blood mononuclear cells were used for TCR beta sequencing. The Qiagen DNeasy Blood Extraction Kit was used to extract genomic DNA from the blood cell samples. The source is a woman in her 40s in good health and CMV-seronegative. The chain joins TRBV7-6 to TRBJ2-1; the D gene is perhaps TRBD2, from 5 matching bases. Sequenced: PBMCs. The CDR3 reads as follows: CAVGGLRYNEQFF. The DNA reads as follows: TGTGCCGTTGGCGGGCTTCGCTACAATGAGCAGTTCTTC.